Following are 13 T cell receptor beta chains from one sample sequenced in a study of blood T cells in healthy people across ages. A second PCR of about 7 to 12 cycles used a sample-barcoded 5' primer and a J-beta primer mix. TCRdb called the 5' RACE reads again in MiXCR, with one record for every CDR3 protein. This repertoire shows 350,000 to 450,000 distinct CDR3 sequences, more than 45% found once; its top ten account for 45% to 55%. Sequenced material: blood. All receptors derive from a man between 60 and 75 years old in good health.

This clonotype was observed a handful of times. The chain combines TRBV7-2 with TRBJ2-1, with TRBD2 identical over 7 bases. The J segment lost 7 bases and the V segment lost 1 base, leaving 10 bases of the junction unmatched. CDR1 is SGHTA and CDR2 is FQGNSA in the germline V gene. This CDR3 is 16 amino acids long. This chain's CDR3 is CASSLESGLPKNEQFF. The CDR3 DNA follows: TGTGCCAGCAGCTTAGAGTCGGGACTACCCAAGAATGAGCAGTTCTTC.

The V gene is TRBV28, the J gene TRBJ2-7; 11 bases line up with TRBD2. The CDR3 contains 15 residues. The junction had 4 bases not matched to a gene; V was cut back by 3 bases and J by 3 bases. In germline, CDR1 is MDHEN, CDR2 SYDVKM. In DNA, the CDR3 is TGTGCCAGCAGTTTTGCTAGCGGGAGGCTCTACGAGCAGTACTTC. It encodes CASSFASGRLYEQYF.

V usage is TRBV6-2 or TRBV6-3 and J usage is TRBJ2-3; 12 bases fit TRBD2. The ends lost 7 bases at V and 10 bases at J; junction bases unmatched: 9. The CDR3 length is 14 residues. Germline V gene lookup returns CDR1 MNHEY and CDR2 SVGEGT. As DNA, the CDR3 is TGTGCCAGCACTCTAGCGGGAGGGCCCACCGCGCAGTATTTT. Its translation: CASTLAGGPTAQYF.

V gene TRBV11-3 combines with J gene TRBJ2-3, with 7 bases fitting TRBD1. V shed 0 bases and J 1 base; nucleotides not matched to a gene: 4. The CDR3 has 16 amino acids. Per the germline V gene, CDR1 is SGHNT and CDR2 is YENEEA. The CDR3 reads CASSLEQGSRTDTQYF. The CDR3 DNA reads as TGTGCCAGCAGCTTAGAACAGGGGTCCCGCACAGATACGCAGTATTTT.

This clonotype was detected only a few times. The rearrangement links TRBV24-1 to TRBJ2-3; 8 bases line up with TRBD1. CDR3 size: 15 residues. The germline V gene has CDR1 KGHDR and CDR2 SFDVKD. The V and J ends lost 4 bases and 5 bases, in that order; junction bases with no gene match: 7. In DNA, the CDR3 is TGTGCCACCAGTGACCGCAGACAGGGGAGAGATACGCAGTATTTT. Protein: CATSDRRQGRDTQYF.

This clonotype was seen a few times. CDR3 nucleotide sequence: TGTGCCAGCAGTTTTCGGCTAGAGGGGAATGAGCAGTTCTTC. This encodes CASSFRLEGNEQFF. The chain recombines TRBV12-3 or TRBV12-4 with TRBJ2-1; either TRBD1 or TRBD2 may supply D (5 bases each). The V and J ends lost 3 bases and 7 bases respectively, with 13 bases between them. The CDR3 has 14 amino acids.

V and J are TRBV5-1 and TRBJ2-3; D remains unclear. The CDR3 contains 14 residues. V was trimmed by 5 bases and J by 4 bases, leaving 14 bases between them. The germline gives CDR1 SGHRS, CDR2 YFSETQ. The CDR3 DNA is TGCGCCAGCAGTCCTGGGTTAGGGCCAGATACGCAGTATTTT. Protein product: CASSPGLGPDTQYF. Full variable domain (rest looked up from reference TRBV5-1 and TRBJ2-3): KAGVTQTPRYLIKTRGQQVTLSCSPISGHRSVSWYQQTPGQGLQFLFEYFSETQRNKGNFPGRFSGRQFSNSRSEMNVSTLELGDSALYLCASSPGLGPDTQYFGPGTRLTVL.

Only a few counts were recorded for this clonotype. In DNA, the CDR3 is TGTGCCAGCAGCCAAGGTCGCAATCAGCCCCAGCATTTT. It is translated as CASSQGRNQPQHF. The chain joins TRBV4-2 to TRBJ1-5; D is unresolved. Trimming left V 1 base short and J 2 bases short, with 3 bases between. The V gene's germline CDR1 is LGHNA and CDR2 YNFKEQ. CDR3 size: 13 residues.

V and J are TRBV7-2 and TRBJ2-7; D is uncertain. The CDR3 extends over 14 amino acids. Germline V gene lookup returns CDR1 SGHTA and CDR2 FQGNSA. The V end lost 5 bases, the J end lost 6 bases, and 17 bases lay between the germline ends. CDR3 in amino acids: CASSLQALATEQYF. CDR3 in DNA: TGTGCCAGCAGCCTTCAAGCGCTCGCTACCGAGCAGTACTTC.

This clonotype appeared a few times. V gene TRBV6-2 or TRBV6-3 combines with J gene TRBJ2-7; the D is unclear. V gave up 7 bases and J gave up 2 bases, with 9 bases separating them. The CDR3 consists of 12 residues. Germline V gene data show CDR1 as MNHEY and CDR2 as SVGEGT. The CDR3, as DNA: TGTGCCAGCAAGGTCTTTCCCTACGAGCAGTACTTC. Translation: CASKVFPYEQYF.

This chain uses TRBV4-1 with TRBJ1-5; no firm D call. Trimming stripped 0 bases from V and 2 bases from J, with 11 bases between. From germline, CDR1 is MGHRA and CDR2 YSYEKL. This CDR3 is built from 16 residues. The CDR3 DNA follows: TGCGCCAGCAGCCAAGAGCGGGGTATCGGCAATCAGCCCCAGCATTTT. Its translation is CASSQERGIGNQPQHF.

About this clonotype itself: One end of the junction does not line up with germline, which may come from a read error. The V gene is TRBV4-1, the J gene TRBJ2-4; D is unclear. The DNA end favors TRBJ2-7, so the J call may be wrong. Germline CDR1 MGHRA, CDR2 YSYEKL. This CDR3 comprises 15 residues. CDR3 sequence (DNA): TGCGCCAACAGCCAAGCCGCCGAGAGCTCCTACGAGCAGTACTTC. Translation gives CANSQAAESSYEQYF.

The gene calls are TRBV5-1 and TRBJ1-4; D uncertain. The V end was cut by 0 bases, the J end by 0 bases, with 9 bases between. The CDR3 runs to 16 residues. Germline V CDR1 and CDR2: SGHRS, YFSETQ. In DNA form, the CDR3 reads TGCGCCAGCAGCTTGGGGGTCGGGCCAACTAATGAAAAACTGTTTTTT. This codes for CASSLGVGPTNEKLFF.